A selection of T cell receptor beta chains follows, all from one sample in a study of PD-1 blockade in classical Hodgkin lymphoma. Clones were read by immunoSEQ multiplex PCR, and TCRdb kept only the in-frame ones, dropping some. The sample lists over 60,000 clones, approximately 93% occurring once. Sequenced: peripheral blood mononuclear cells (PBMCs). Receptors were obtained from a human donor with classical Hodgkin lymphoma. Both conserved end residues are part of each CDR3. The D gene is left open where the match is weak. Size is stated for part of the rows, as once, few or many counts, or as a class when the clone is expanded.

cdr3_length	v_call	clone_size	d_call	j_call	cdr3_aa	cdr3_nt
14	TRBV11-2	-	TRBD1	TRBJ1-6	CASSFMGQGSPLHF	TGTGCCAGCAGCTTTATGGGACAGGGTTCACCCCTCCACTTT
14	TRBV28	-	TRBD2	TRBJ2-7	CASSFSGSRYEQYF	TGTGCCAGCAGTTTTAGCGGGAGCCGGTACGAGCAGTACTTC
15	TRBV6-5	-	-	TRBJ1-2	CASSASWQGGHGYTF	TGTGCCAGCAGTGCCTCGTGGCAGGGAGGGCATGGCTACACCTTC
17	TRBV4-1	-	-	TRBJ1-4	CASSQDRRGARSEKLFF	TGCGCCAGCAGCCAAGACAGAAGAGGGGCGCGGTCTGAAAAACTGTTTTTT
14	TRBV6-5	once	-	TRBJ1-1	CATTDRDSLREAFF	TGTGCCACCACTGATAGAGACAGTCTCCGAGAAGCTTTCTTT
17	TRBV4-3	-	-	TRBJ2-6	CASSRAGTSSGANVLTF	TGCGCCAGCAGCCGGGCAGGGACGAGCTCTGGGGCCAACGTCCTGACTTTC
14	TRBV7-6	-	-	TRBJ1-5	CASSSLRNDQPQHF	TGTGCCAGCAGCTCATTACGGAACGATCAGCCCCAGCATTTT
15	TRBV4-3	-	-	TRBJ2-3	CASSQDRDRTDTQYF	TGCGCCAGCAGCCAAGATAGGGATCGCACAGATACGCAGTATTTT
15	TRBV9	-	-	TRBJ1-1	CASSPDPNGNTEAFF	TGTGCCAGCAGCCCCGACCCGAATGGGAACACTGAAGCTTTCTTT
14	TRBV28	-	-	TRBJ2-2	CASGTADTTGELFF	TGTGCCAGCGGTACCGCCGACACTACCGGGGAGCTGTTTTTT
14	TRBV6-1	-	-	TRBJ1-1	CASSEGVGGTEAFF	TGTGCCAGCAGTGAAGGTGTGGGTGGGACTGAAGCTTTCTTT
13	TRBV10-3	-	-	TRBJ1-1	CAISYRENTEAFF	TGTGCCATCAGCTACAGGGAGAACACTGAAGCTTTCTTT
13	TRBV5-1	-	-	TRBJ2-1	CASSPRSYNEQFF	TGCGCCAGCAGCCCCCGAAGCTACAATGAGCAGTTCTTC
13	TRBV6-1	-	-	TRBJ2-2	CASTRTVTGELFF	TGTGCCAGCACCCGAACTGTCACCGGGGAGCTGTTTTTT
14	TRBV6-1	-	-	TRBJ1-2	CASSDQRGTYGYTF	TGTGCCAGCAGTGACCAACGGGGAACCTATGGCTACACCTTC
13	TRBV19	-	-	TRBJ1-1	CASSIRTNTEAFF	TGTGCCAGTAGTATTCGGACGAACACTGAAGCTTTCTTT
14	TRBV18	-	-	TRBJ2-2	CASSATGQAGELFF	TGTGCCAGCTCTGCGACAGGTCAGGCCGGGGAGCTGTTTTTT
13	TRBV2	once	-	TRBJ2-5	CASSEDIQETQYF	TGTGCCAGCAGTGAAGACATACAAGAGACCCAGTACTTC
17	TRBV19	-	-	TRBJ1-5	CASSTGSLSGRNQPQHF	TGTGCCAGTAGCACCGGGTCCCTTTCGGGGCGAAATCAGCCCCAGCATTTT
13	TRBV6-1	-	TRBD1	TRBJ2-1	CASNDRAVDEQFF	TGTGCCAGCAATGACAGGGCTGTGGATGAGCAGTTCTTC
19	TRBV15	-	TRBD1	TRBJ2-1	CATSRFQTATGGGKNEQFF	TGTGCCACCAGCAGATTTCAAACGGCCACAGGGGGTGGGAAGAATGAGCAGTTCTTC
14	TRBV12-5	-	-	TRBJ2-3	CASARDGYTDTQYF	TGTGCTAGTGCCAGGGACGGATACACAGATACGCAGTATTTT
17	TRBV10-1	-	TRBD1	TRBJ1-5	CANSFGTDHYSNQPQHF	TGCGCCAACAGCTTCGGGACAGATCACTATAGCAATCAGCCCCAGCATTTT
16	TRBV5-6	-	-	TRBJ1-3	CASSPGGLYSGNTIYF	TGTGCCAGCAGCCCGGGAGGACTTTACTCTGGAAACACCATATATTTT